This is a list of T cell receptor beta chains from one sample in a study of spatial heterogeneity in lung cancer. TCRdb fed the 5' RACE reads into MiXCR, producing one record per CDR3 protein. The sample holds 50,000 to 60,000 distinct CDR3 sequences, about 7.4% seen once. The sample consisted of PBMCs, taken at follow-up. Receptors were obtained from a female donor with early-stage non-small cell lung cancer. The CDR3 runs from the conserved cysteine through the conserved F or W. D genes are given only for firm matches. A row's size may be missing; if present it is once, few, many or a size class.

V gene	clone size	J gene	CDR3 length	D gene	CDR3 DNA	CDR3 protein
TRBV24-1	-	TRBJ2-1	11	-	TGTGCCACCAGTGGCGAAACTGAGCAGTTCTTC	CATSGETEQFF
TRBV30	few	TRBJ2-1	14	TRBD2	TGTGCCTGGCTAACTAGCGGGGGGAGATCTGAGCAGTTCTTC	CAWLTSGGRSEQFF
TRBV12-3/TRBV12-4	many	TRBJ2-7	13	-	TGTGCCAGCAGTTTAAAGCCGGGCAACGAGCAGTACTTC	CASSLKPGNEQYF
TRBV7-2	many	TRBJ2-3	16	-	TGTGCCAGCAGTAATGGCATGGGGACGGGCACAGATACGCAGTATTTT	CASSNGMGTGTDTQYF
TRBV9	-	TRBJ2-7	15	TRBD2	TGTGCCAGCAGCGTAACTAGCGGGGGGTACAACGAGCAGTACTTC	CASSVTSGGYNEQYF
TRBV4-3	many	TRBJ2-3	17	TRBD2	TGCGCCAGCAGCCAAGACAAAGTAGCGGGGGGGTTAGATACGCAGTATTTT	CASSQDKVAGGLDTQYF
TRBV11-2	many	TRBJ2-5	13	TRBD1	TGTGCCAGCAGCGGGACAGGGAAAGAGACCCAGTACTTC	CASSGTGKETQYF
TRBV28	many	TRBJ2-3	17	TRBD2	TGTGCCAGCAGTCTGCGACTAGCGGGGGTGATTGTAGATACGCAGTATTTT	CASSLRLAGVIVDTQYF
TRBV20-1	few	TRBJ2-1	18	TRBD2	TGCAGTGCTAGCCCGGGACTAGCGGGGGGCTCCTCGGATGATGAGCAGTTCTTC	CSASPGLAGGSSDDEQFF
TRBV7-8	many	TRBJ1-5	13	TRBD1	TGTGCCAGCAGCGACAGGGGAGAGAGGGCCCAGCATTTT	CASSDRGERAQHF
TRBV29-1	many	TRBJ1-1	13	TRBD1	TGCAGCGTCGCGGGACAGCCGAACACTGAAGCTTTCTTT	CSVAGQPNTEAFF
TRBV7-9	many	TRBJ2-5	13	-	TGTGCCAGCAGCTTCGGGTCGATGGAGACCCAGTACTTC	CASSFGSMETQYF
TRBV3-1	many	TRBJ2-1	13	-	TGTGCCAGCAGCCTGGGGACTGACAATGAGCAGTTCTTC	CASSLGTDNEQFF
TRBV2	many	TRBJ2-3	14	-	TGTGCCAGCAAAACTTCCGGGAGCACAGATACGCAGTATTTT	CASKTSGSTDTQYF
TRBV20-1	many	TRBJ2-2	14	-	TGCAGTGCTAGGGCCTCAGCCCCCACCGGGGAGCTGTTTTTT	CSARASAPTGELFF
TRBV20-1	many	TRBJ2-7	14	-	TGCAGTGCTATTGGCCTACGGGGGGCCCACGAGCAGTACTTC	CSAIGLRGAHEQYF
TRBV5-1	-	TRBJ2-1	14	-	TGCGCCAGCAGCCCCTCCTTGGCCTACAATGAGCAGTTCTTC	CASSPSLAYNEQFF
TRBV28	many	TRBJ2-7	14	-	TGTGCCAGCAGTTTGGGGGGGCGCGGTCACGAGCAGTACTTC	CASSLGGRGHEQYF
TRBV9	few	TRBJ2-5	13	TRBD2	TGTGCCAGCAGCCCACCGGGGGGAGAGACCCAGTACTTC	CASSPPGGETQYF
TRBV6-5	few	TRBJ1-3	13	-	TGTGCCAGCAGTCTCCATTTTGGAAACACCATATATTTT	CASSLHFGNTIYF
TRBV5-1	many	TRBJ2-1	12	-	TGCGCCAGCAGCTTGGAAGTAGGTGAGCAGTTCTTC	CASSLEVGEQFF
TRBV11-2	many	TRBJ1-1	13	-	TGTGCCAGCAGCTTAGTTGCGGGGTCAGGCTCGCTCTTT	CASSLVAGSGSLF
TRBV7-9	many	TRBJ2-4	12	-	TGTGCCAGCAGCTTACAGGGGAACATTCAGTACTTC	CASSLQGNIQYF
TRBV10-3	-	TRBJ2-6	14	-	TGTGCTTCAGCATCACAGAACTTGGCCAACGTCCTGACTTTC	CASASQNLANVLTF
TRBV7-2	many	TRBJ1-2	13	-	TGTGCCAGCAGCTCGGGGGGGGCCTATGGCTACACCTTC	CASSSGGAYGYTF
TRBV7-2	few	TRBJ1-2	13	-	TGTGCCAGCAGCGCAACAGGGAACTATGGCTACACCTTC	CASSATGNYGYTF